This entry is about one T cell receptor beta chain. Per the original data handling: Estimation of nucleated cell counts was performed using reference gene primer amplification. Some clones are missing from TCRdb's copy, which holds only in-frame ones; the method was immunoSEQ multiplex PCR. That table furnishes V, J and clone size, whereas the DNA furnished D and trimming. Altogether some 200,000 clones are present, 80% to 90% being singletons, with the ten largest covering over 2.5%. The length of the CDR3 is 13 residues. V was clipped by 4 bases and J by 4 bases, with 10 bases between them. CDR1 and CDR2 (germline): SEHNR, FQNEAQ (reference sequence). This sample was included in a study of blood T cell repertoires in COVID-19. On the study more broadly: Acute and convalescent COVID-19 specimens originated in the United States, Italy and Spain. Sources were T cells, B-cell-depleted T cells, or PBMCs; the material itself was cDNA or gDNA.

The sequencing sample was made of peripheral blood. The rearrangement links TRBV7-9 to TRBJ1-2; D is perhaps TRBD1 (5 bases). This clonotype was obtained from a man aged 45-65 years who had recovered from COVID-19. The CDR3 reads CASSWGVGYGYTF. The CDR3 DNA reads TGTGCCAGCAGCTGGGGGGTAGGCTATGGCTACACCTTC.